This T cell receptor (beta chain) was obtained from a study of shared clonotypes between healthy human individuals. Notes on the study in general: Unshared clonotypes carried lower generation probabilities than those common to all four donors. Depth of sequencing was expected to influence donor clonotype sharing.

Investigators divided CD4+ cells into CD45RA+ naive and CD45RA-negative memory subsets. Comments on this clone: Antigen specificity is unknown.

Generated by immunoSEQ multiplex PCR, the TCRdb table keeps only in-frame clones and is missing some. Of roughly 1,100,000 clones listed, around 75% are singletons. Source material: memory CD4+ T cells sorted from blood. Specified subset: CD45RA-negative fraction. The receptor was derived from a man in his late teens or twenties in good health.

CDR3 in amino acids: CAWSQGQVISYTF. For the CDR3, the DNA is TGTGCCTGGAGCCAGGGACAGGTCATAAGCTACACCTTC. The chain uses TRBV30 and TRBJ1-2; 8 nucleotides line up with TRBD1. The CDR3 has 13 amino acids. Germline V gene lookup returns CDR1 GTSNPN and CDR2 SVGIG (reference sequence). V lost 3 bases, J lost 9 bases, and 9 bases stayed unmatched.